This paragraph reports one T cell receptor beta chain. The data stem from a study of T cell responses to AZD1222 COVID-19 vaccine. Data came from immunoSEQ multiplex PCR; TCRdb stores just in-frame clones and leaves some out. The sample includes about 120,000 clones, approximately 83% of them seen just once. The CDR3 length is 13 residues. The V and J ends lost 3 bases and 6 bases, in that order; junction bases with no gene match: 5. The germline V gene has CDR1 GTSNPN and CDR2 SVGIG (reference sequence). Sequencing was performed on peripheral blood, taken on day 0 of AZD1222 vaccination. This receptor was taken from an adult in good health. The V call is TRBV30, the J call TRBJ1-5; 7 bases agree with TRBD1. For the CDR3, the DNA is TGTGCCTGGAGCCCAGGGGGGAGTCAGCCCCAGCATTTT. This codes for CAWSPGGSQPQHF.